The 4 T cell receptor beta chains below were found in one sample sequenced in a study of CD8 T cells in Susac syndrome. With random hexamers, reverse transcription was performed on about 0.5 to 1 ug of RNA. TCRdb re-called the immunoSEQ multiplex PCR reads through MiXCR, storing one row per CDR3 protein. The sample has 100,000 to 150,000 distinct CDR3 sequences, just under 95% seen once. The sample taken for sequencing was CD8+ T cells from PBMCs. These receptors were taken from a human donor with Susac syndrome.

As to this clonotype: Germline is not matched at one junction end, which may reflect a read error. The chain uses TRBV7-9 and TRBJ2-7, with TRBD2 identical over 10 bases. The CDR3 runs to 14 residues. Per germline, CDR1 SEHNR and CDR2 FQNEAQ (reference sequence). The CDR3 reads CASSLAGDPYEQYF. CDR3 DNA: TGTGCCAGCAGCCTAGCGGGAGACCCCTACGAGCAGTACTTC.

This clonotype was found once. This chain connects TRBV5-6 to TRBJ2-7, with a possible D match to TRBD1 (6 bases). Trimming removed 0 bases at V and 0 bases at J, with 13 bases between. The CDR3 contains 16 residues. Germline values: CDR1 SGHDT, CDR2 YYEEEE. CDR3 DNA: TGTGCCAGCAGCTTGGGGCAGGGGCCCCTCTCCTACGAGCAGTACTTC. Its protein is CASSLGQGPLSYEQYF.

V and J are TRBV5-4 and TRBJ1-1; D is uncertain. This CDR3 spans 14 amino acids. Deletions cut 4 bases from V and 5 bases from J, with 15 bases between. The germline CDR1 and CDR2 sequences are SGHNT and YYREEE (reference sequence). CDR3 protein: CASSQGWGKTEAFF. The CDR3 DNA reads TGTGCCAGCAGCCAAGGGTGGGGAAAAACTGAAGCTTTCTTT.

This chain uses TRBV11-1 with TRBJ2-1; D may be TRBD2 (6 bases). The CDR3 totals 17 residues. The germline V gene has CDR1 SGHAT and CDR2 FQDESV (reference sequence). Deletions cut 4 bases from V and 9 bases from J, with 25 bases between. CDR3 sequence (DNA): TGTGCCAGCAGCTCGGCCGCGGGAAGAAATGGTGGCGGTGAGCAGTTCTTC. Its translation: CASSSAAGRNGGGEQFF.